One and the same sample provided the 11 T cell receptor beta chains below, sequenced in a study of regulatory T cells in long-lasting Graves disease. The time point denotes: newly diagnosed GD, antithyroid drugs for less than 3 months. TCR sequences were obtained from RNA taken from PBMCs. Arm-PCR of CDR3 regions and iRepertoire HTBI primers were used to build TCR beta libraries. In TCRdb, the multiplex PCR reads were re-called with MiXCR into one record per CDR3 protein. Of 440,000 or so distinct CDR3 sequences detected, approximately 15% appear once; the ten largest clones hold around 15%. These sequences were also reported in another study, on T cells in Graves' hyperthyroidism and ophthalmopathy.

The source material was peripheral blood mononuclear cells (PBMCs), sampled at new diagnosis, from a patient treated with antithyroid drugs. The receptors here all came from a woman in her 30s with Graves disease.

This chain joins TRBV6-2 or TRBV6-3 and TRBJ1-1, with D perhaps TRBD1 (5 bases). Trimming pared 2 bases from V and 4 bases from J, leaving 17 bases between. This CDR3 contains 16 residues. CDR1 MNHEY and CDR2 SVGEGT come from the germline V gene. The CDR3, as DNA: TGTGCCAGCAGTTACAGGTTGTCTGGGGGGGGCACTGAAGCTTTCTTT. It specifies CASSYRLSGGGTEAFF.

This clonotype was observed at least ten times. The chain links TRBV10-3 to TRBJ1-2; 8 nucleotides line up with TRBD1. Per germline, CDR1 ENHRY and CDR2 SYGVKD. The V and J ends lost 3 bases and 6 bases, in that order; junction bases with no gene match: 6. The CDR3 totals 14 residues. The CDR3 loop is CAISDAGTGDGYTF. CDR3 nucleotides: TGTGCCATCAGTGATGCCGGGACAGGCGATGGCTACACCTTC.

This clonotype has just a few counts. This chain uses TRBV6-1 with TRBJ2-5; D is possibly TRBD1 or TRBD2 (5 bases each). Germline values: CDR1 MNHNS, CDR2 SASEGT. The V end was cut by 6 bases, the J end by 0 bases, with 17 bases between. The CDR3 has 16 amino acids. CDR3 nucleotide sequence: TGTGCCAGCAGCTCATATCCCGGGACCAACCAAGAGACCCAGTACTTC. Its protein product is CASSSYPGTNQETQYF.

A note on this clonotype: A much larger clone differs by one base, so this may be a read error. The rearrangement links TRBV6-2 or TRBV6-3 to TRBJ2-4; TRBD2 matches at 12 bases. The end of the DNA aligns better with TRBJ2-1, so the J call may be wrong. Germline-derived CDR1 and CDR2 are MNHEY and SVGEGT. CDR3 size: 14 residues. In DNA, the CDR3 is TGTGCCAGCAGTGAGACTAGCGGGGGCAGTGAGCAGTTCTTC. Translated, it gives CASSETSGGSEQFF.

This chain connects TRBV7-9 to TRBJ1-1; perhaps TRBD1 as D (5 bases). Germline V gene data show CDR1 as SEHNR and CDR2 as FQNEAQ (reference sequence). The V end was cut by 7 bases, the J end by 6 bases, with 12 bases between. This CDR3 contains 12 residues. The CDR3 loop reads CASIRPGPEAFF. The CDR3 DNA sequence: TGTGCCAGCATCCGCCCGGGGCCTGAAGCTTTCTTT.

V usage is TRBV11-2 and J usage is TRBJ2-3; D is undetermined. The V and J ends lost 1 base and 9 bases respectively, with 17 bases between them. The germline V gene has CDR1 SGHAT and CDR2 FQNNGV. There are 15 residues in the CDR3. For the CDR3, the DNA is TGTGCCAGCAGCTTAGGCCCCGACTCTAGGTTAACGCAGTATTTT. Residues: CASSLGPDSRLTQYF.

V and J are TRBV28 and TRBJ2-4; the D gene is possibly TRBD1 (5 bases). V gave up 6 bases and J gave up 1 base, with 10 bases separating them. The germline V gene has CDR1 MDHEN and CDR2 SYDVKM. The CDR3 covers 14 residues. The DNA of the CDR3 is TGTGCCAGCAGGATTGGGGCTGCCAAAAACATTCAGTACTTC. Residues: CASRIGAAKNIQYF.

This clonotype occurred many times. The chain recombines TRBV12-3 or TRBV12-4 with TRBJ2-7; weak D call: TRBD2 (6 bases). Trimming took 4 bases from V and 7 from J, leaving 14 bases between them. This CDR3 spans 13 amino acids. In DNA, the CDR3 is TGTGCCAGCAGTTACCGGGACTTTGGTGAGCAGTACTTC. Its translation is CASSYRDFGEQYF.

This clonotype appeared many times. The CDR3 DNA is TGTGCCAGCAGCCCCGGGGAGCACCTCAGGTGGGTGAACACTGAAGCTTTCTTT. Protein product: CASSPGEHLRWVNTEAFF. The chain combines TRBV11-1 with TRBJ1-1, with D unclear. There are 18 residues in the CDR3. CDR1 SGHAT and CDR2 FQDESV come from the germline V gene (reference sequence). V dropped 5 bases and J dropped 0 bases, with 22 bases sitting between them.

Ten or more counts support this clonotype. The chain is built from TRBV20-1 and TRBJ2-1; the match to TRBD1 covers 9 bases. The CDR3 has 13 residues. With V trimmed by 5 bases and J by 4 bases, 3 bases remained unmatched. Germline values: CDR1 DFQATT, CDR2 SNEGSKA (reference sequence). DNA for the CDR3: TGCAGTGCTCACGGGACAGGGTACAATGAGCAGTTCTTC. Translation: CSAHGTGYNEQFF.

CDR3 amino acids: CSAFVRSSNQPQHF. In DNA, the CDR3 is TGCAGTGCTTTCGTTAGGAGTTCGAATCAGCCCCAGCATTTT. J is TRBJ1-5 and V is TRBV20-1; D not certain. This CDR3 region has 14 residues. From germline, CDR1 is DFQATT and CDR2 SNEGSKA (reference sequence). The ends were cut back, 5 bases at V and 4 bases at J, with 15 bases in the middle.